This T cell receptor (beta chain) was identified in a study of blood T cells in healthy people across ages. A J-beta primer mix and a sample-barcoded 5' primer were used in a second PCR of about 7 to 11 cycles. No fewer than 3 million CDR3-containing paired-end reads came from each sample. One entry per CDR3 protein, called by TCRdb with MiXCR from the 5' RACE reads. Among about 1.6 million distinct CDR3 sequences, roughly 32% were seen once, and the ten largest hold around 10%. This clonotype showed up just a few times. Its antigen remains unknown. Germline CDR1 LGHDT, CDR2 YNNKEL (reference sequence). This CDR3 has 12 amino acids. Trimming took off 7 bases at V and 1 base at J, with 7 bases between the two ends. Regarding the study as a whole: The recorded TCR beta diversity per million T cells decreased in a roughly linear manner with age.

The chain couples TRBV3-1 to TRBJ1-1; perhaps TRBD1 as D (6 bases). The receptor was isolated from a woman in her 30s in good health. Sequencing was done on a sample of blood. CDR3 sequence: CASKGQNTEAFF. DNA of the CDR3: TGTGCCAGCAAGGGACAGAACACTGAAGCTTTCTTT.